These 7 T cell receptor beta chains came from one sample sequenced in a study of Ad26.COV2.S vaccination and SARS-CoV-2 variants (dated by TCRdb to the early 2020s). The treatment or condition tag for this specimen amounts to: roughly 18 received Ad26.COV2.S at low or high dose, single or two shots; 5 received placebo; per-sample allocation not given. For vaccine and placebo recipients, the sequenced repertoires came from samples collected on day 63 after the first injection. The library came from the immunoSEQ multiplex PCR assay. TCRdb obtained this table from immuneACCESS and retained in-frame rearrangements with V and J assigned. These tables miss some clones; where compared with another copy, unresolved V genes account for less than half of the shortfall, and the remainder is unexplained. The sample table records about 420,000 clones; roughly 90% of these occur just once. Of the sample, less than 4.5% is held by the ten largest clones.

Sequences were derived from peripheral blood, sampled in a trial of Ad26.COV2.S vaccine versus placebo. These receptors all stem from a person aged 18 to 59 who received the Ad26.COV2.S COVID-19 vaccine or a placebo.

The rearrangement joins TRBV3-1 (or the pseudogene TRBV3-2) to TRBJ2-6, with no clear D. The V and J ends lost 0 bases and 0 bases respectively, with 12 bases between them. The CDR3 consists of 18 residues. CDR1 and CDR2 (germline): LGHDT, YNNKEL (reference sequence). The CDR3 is CASSQEWAASSGANVLTF. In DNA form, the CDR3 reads TGTGCCAGCAGCCAAGAATGGGCCGCCTCCTCTGGGGCCAACGTCCTGACTTTC.

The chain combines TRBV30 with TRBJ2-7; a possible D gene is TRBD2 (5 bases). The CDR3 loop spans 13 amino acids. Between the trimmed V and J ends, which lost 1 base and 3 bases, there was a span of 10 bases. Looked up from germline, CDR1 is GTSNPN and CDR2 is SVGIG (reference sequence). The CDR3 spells CAWSDGGNYEQYF. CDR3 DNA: TGTGCCTGGAGTGATGGAGGAAACTACGAGCAGTACTTC.

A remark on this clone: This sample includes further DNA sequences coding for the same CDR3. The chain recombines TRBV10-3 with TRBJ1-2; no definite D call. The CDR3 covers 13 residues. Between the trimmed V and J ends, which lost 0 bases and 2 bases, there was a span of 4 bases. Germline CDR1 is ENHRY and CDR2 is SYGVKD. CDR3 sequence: CAISESLNYGYTF. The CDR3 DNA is TGTGCCATCAGTGAGTCCCTCAACTATGGCTACACCTTC.

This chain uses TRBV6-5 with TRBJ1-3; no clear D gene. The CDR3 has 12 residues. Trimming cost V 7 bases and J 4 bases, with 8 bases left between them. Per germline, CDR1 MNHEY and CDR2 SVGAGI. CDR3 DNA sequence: TGTGCCAGCACTTCAGACGGAAACACCATATATTTT. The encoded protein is CASTSDGNTIYF.

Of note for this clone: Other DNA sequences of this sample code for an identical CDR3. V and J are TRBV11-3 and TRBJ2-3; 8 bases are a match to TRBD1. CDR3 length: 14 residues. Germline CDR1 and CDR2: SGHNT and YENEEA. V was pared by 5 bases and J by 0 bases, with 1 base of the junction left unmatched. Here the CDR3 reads CASSRQGSTDTQYF. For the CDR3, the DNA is TGTGCCAGCAGCCGACAGGGGAGCACAGATACGCAGTATTTT.

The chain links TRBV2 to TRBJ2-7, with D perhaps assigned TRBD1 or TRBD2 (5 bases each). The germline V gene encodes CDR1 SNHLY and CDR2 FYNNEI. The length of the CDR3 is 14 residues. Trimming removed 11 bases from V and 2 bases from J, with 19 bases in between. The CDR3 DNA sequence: TGTGCCTTATCTCGGGGCCAAAAACCCTACGAGCAGTACTTC. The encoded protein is CALSRGQKPYEQYF.

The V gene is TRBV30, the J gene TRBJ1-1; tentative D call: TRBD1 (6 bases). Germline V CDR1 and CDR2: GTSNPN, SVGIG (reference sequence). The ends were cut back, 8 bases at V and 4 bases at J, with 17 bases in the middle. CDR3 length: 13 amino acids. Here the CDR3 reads CAGHRDFVTEAFF. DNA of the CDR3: TGTGCCGGGCACAGGGATTTCGTCACTGAAGCTTTCTTT.